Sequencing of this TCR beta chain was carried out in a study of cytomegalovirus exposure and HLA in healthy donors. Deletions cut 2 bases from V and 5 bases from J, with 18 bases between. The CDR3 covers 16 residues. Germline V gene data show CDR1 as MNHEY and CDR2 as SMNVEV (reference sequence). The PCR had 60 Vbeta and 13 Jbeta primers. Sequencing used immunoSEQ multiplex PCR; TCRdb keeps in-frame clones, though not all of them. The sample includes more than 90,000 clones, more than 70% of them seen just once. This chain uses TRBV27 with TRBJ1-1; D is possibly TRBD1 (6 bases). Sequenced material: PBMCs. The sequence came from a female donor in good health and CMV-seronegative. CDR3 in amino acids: CASSLAPEGGRTEAFF. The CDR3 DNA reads TGTGCCAGCAGTTTAGCCCCTGAGGGGGGGCGGACTGAAGCTTTCTTT.